The rows below give T cell receptor beta chains drawn from one sample of a study of blood T cell repertoires in COVID-19. Method: immunoSEQ multiplex PCR; TCRdb's copy keeps in-frame clones and lacks some. The data contain over 90,000 clones, around nine tenths of them singletons. The sequenced material came from peripheral blood. The source of these receptors is a woman aged 80 or over in a cohort sampled during active COVID-19. Both conserved end residues are part of each CDR3. The D gene is left open where the match is weak. Rows give clone size only sometimes, using once, few, many, or a class for an expanded clone.

v_call	clone_size	j_call	d_call	cdr3_aa	cdr3_nt
TRBV4-1	NA	TRBJ2-1	TRBD2	CASSQGLAGYNEQFF	TGCGCCAGCAGCCAAGGACTAGCGGGGTACAATGAGCAGTTCTTC
TRBV6-6	NA	TRBJ1-1	NA	CASSYRVAEAFF	TGTGCCAGCAGTTACCGGGTCGCGGAAGCTTTCTTT
TRBV6-1	NA	TRBJ2-3	TRBD2	CASSERVSGITDTQYF	TGTGCCAGCAGTGAAAGGGTTAGCGGGATAACAGATACGCAGTATTTT
TRBV10-3	NA	TRBJ1-1	NA	CAISAEQGNTEAFF	TGTGCCATCAGTGCAGAGCAGGGGAACACTGAAGCTTTCTTT
TRBV19	NA	TRBJ2-7	NA	CASSMGRERSYEQYF	TGTGCCAGTAGTATGGGACGGGAGCGTTCCTACGAGCAGTACTTC
TRBV3-1/TRBV3-2	few	TRBJ2-2	NA	CASSPGLTGELFF	TGTGCCAGCAGCCCAGGACTGACCGGGGAGCTGTTTTTT
TRBV6-5	NA	TRBJ2-1	NA	CASSRRSNEQFF	TGTGCCAGCAGTCGTCGTTCTAATGAGCAGTTCTTC
TRBV3-1/TRBV3-2	NA	TRBJ2-6	NA	CASSYKGANVLTF	TGTGCCAGCAGCTATAAAGGGGCCAACGTCCTGACTTTC
TRBV6-5	NA	TRBJ1-2	TRBD1	CASSLGGQGAGYTF	TGTGCCAGCAGCCTCGGGGGACAGGGGGCCGGCTACACCTTC
TRBV10-1	NA	TRBJ1-3	NA	CATQGRQELYF	TGCGCCACCCAGGGAAGACAGGAACTATATTTT
TRBV27	NA	TRBJ2-7	NA	CASSPLGAAYEQYF	TGTGCCAGCAGTCCATTGGGGGCAGCCTACGAGCAGTACTTC
TRBV5-8	NA	TRBJ1-1	NA	CASLKHRLNTEAFF	TGTGCCAGCCTCAAACACAGATTAAACACTGAAGCTTTCTTT
TRBV3-1/TRBV3-2	once	TRBJ1-6	TRBD1	CASSPRQGDNSPLHF	TGTGCCAGCAGCCCGAGACAGGGGGATAATTCACCCCTCCACTTT
TRBV12-3/TRBV12-4	NA	TRBJ2-3	NA	CASSFRYTQYF	TGTGCCAGCAGTTTCCGGTATACGCAGTATTTT
TRBV11-2	NA	TRBJ2-5	NA	CASSSFLGRGEETQYF	TGTGCCAGCAGCTCCTTCTTGGGCAGGGGGGAAGAGACCCAGTACTTC
TRBV7-3	NA	TRBJ1-2	NA	CASSFRGSIGVDNYGYTF	TGTGCCAGCAGCTTCCGAGGTTCGATTGGTGTCGATAACTATGGCTACACCTTC
TRBV2	NA	TRBJ2-1	TRBD2	CASSESGGMYNEQFF	TGTGCCAGCAGTGAATCGGGGGGGATGTATAATGAGCAGTTCTTC
TRBV5-1	NA	TRBJ2-1	NA	CASSLADGYEQFF	TGCGCCAGCAGCTTGGCCGACGGGTATGAGCAGTTCTTC
TRBV7-2	NA	TRBJ2-7	TRBD2	CASSLGIAGGSEQYF	TGTGCCAGCAGCTTAGGTATAGCGGGGGGGAGCGAGCAGTACTTC
TRBV10-3	NA	TRBJ1-2	TRBD1	CAISESTGGGYGYTF	TGTGCCATCAGTGAGTCGACAGGGGGCGGCTATGGCTACACCTTC
TRBV4-1	NA	TRBJ1-2	NA	CASSQGTILNYGYTF	TGCGCCAGCAGCCAAGGCACCATTCTAAACTATGGCTACACCTTC
TRBV7-2	NA	TRBJ1-1	NA	CASSLSGSHTEAFF	TGTGCCAGCAGCTTATCAGGCTCCCACACTGAAGCTTTCTTT
TRBV28	once	TRBJ2-3	NA	CASSPNWDTQYF	TGTGCCAGCAGTCCCAACTGGGATACGCAGTATTTT
TRBV7-9	NA	TRBJ1-2	NA	CASSRRRTDGNYGYTF	TGTGCCAGCAGCCGCAGACGGACAGACGGTAACTATGGCTACACCTTC
TRBV18	NA	TRBJ2-3	NA	CASSPVGGGAFLYTDTQYF	TGTGCCAGCTCACCGGTCGGAGGAGGGGCCTTCCTCTACACAGATACGCAGTATTTT
TRBV4-2	once	TRBJ1-2	NA	CASSQGSTPANYGYTF	TGTGCCAGCAGCCAAGGGTCTACCCCCGCTAACTATGGCTACACCTTC
TRBV3-1/TRBV3-2	NA	TRBJ2-6	NA	CASSQVSSGANVLTF	TGTGCCAGCAGCCAAGTTTCGTCTGGGGCCAACGTCCTGACTTTC
TRBV5-4	NA	TRBJ2-3	NA	CASSLARDSRTDTQYF	TGTGCCAGCAGCTTGGCCCGGGACTCCAGGACAGATACGCAGTATTTT
TRBV12-3/TRBV12-4	NA	TRBJ1-2	NA	CASSLSYGYTF	TGTGCCAGCAGTTTGAGCTATGGCTACACCTTC
TRBV3-1/TRBV3-2	NA	TRBJ2-3	TRBD2	CASSHVSGRAADTQYF	TGTGCCAGCAGCCATGTTAGCGGGAGGGCAGCGGATACGCAGTATTTT
TRBV27	NA	TRBJ1-1	TRBD1	CASSPGTGTNTEAFF	TGTGCCAGCAGTCCTGGGACAGGGACGAACACTGAAGCTTTCTTT
TRBV3-1/TRBV3-2	NA	TRBJ1-6	NA	CASSQATGWAPLHF	TGTGCCAGCAGCCAAGCAACAGGGTGGGCACCCCTCCACTTT
TRBV7-9	NA	TRBJ1-2	NA	CASSAGVNYGYTF	TGTGCCAGCAGCGCAGGGGTTAACTATGGCTACACCTTC
TRBV19	once	TRBJ2-3	NA	CASSVGGTDTQYF	TGTGCCAGTAGTGTCGGGGGCACAGATACGCAGTATTTT
TRBV3-1/TRBV3-2	once	TRBJ1-1	NA	CASSQVGGRVSGTEAFF	TGTGCCAGCAGCCAAGTGGGGGGTAGAGTATCGGGCACTGAAGCTTTCTTT
TRBV28	NA	TRBJ2-7	TRBD2	CASSSSGTTYEQYF	TGTGCCAGCAGTAGTAGCGGGACCACCTACGAGCAGTACTTC
TRBV11-3	NA	TRBJ2-7	NA	CASSLETRENSGEQYF	TGTGCCAGCAGCTTAGAGACCCGGGAAAACAGTGGCGAGCAGTACTTC
TRBV7-9	once	TRBJ1-4	NA	CASSLGPRVGTNEKLFF	TGTGCCAGCAGCTTGGGGCCCAGGGTTGGGACTAATGAAAAACTGTTTTTT
TRBV19	NA	TRBJ1-5	NA	CASSIPRTVLGNQPQHF	TGTGCCAGTAGTATTCCCCGGACAGTCTTGGGCAATCAGCCCCAGCATTTT
TRBV28	NA	TRBJ1-1	TRBD1	CATSPNRGHQAFF	TGTGCCACCTCCCCTAACAGGGGCCATCAGGCTTTCTTT
TRBV2	once	TRBJ1-1	NA	CASSEFAMVNTEAFF	TGTGCCAGCAGTGAATTTGCTATGGTGAACACTGAAGCTTTCTTT
TRBV6-5	NA	TRBJ2-7	NA	CASSINTAGMKYF	TGTGCCAGCAGTATCAACACCGCAGGTATGAAGTACTTC
TRBV3-1/TRBV3-2	NA	TRBJ2-7	NA	CASSQDLHYEQYF	TGTGCCAGCAGCCAAGATTTACACTACGAGCAGTACTTC
TRBV5-4	NA	TRBJ1-4	TRBD1	CASSLAKQGDEKLFF	TGTGCCAGCAGCTTGGCCAAACAGGGGGATGAAAAACTGTTTTTT
TRBV24-1	once	TRBJ2-7	NA	CATSGASETSYYEQYF	TGTGCCACCAGTGGGGCTAGCGAGACGTCTTATTACGAGCAGTACTTC
TRBV21-1	once	TRBJ1-2	NA	CASNEGGSYGYTF	TGTGCCAGCAACGAGGGAGGTAGCTATGGCTACACCTTC
TRBV30	NA	TRBJ2-3	TRBD1	CAWSNGDRDKDTQYF	TGTGCCTGGAGTAACGGGGACAGGGACAAGGATACGCAGTATTTT
TRBV28	NA	TRBJ2-3	TRBD2	CASSPGGGITDTQYF	TGTGCCAGCAGTCCCGGGGGGGGGATCACAGATACGCAGTATTTT
TRBV28	NA	TRBJ2-3	TRBD2	CASTSGGADTQYF	TGTGCCAGCACCTCCGGGGGGGCAGATACGCAGTATTTT
TRBV6-1	NA	TRBJ1-5	NA	CASSDIGGIVQPQHF	TGTGCCAGCAGTGATATCGGAGGGATCGTCCAGCCCCAGCATTTT
TRBV5-1	NA	TRBJ1-1	NA	CASSLAAGATNTEAFF	TGCGCCAGCAGCTTGGCCGCGGGGGCAACGAACACTGAAGCTTTCTTT
TRBV18	NA	TRBJ2-6	TRBD2	CASSLSATSGRSSGANVLTF	TGTGCCAGCTCACTATCAGCAACTAGCGGGAGGAGCTCTGGGGCCAACGTCCTGACTTTC
TRBV5-1	NA	TRBJ2-1	TRBD2	CASSERYGGNNEQFF	TGCGCCAGCAGCGAAAGGTACGGGGGGAACAATGAGCAGTTCTTC
TRBV5-4	NA	TRBJ1-2	NA	CASSPREGGYTF	TGTGCCAGCAGCCCCCGGGAGGGCGGCTACACCTTC